This TCR beta chain emerged from a study of CD8+ T cells in alopecia areata. Unmatched junction bases numbered 4, after V lost 4 bases and J lost 1 base. In germline, CDR1 is SQVTM, CDR2 ANQGSEA. This CDR3 is built from 13 residues. After isolation, RNA underwent reverse transcription to generate cDNA as the sequencing template. The protocol was immunoSEQ multiplex PCR, while the TCRdb copy is restricted to in-frame clones and leaves out a portion. Seen here are roughly 200,000 clones, roughly two fifths observed once, and the top ten hold 0.48%. Specified treatment: oral pan-JAK inhibitor, 5-10 mg twice daily. This clone was seen a few times.

Sequencing was performed on CD4+ T cells sorted from blood, taken at week 34, from a patient treated with tofacitinib. This TCR was sampled from a human donor with alopecia areata. The chain combines TRBV29-1 with TRBJ2-7; TRBD1 aligns across 7 bases. CDR3 nucleotides: TGCAGCGTTGGGAGACAGGGATCCTACGAGCAGTACTTC. It is translated as CSVGRQGSYEQYF.